This T cell receptor beta chain was recorded in a study of Tregs in tolerant kidney transplant recipients. Trimming shortened V by 0 bases and J by 1 base, and 5 bases separated the two germline ends. CDR1 is SGHNT and CDR2 is YYREEE in the germline V gene (reference sequence). The CDR3 sequence is 13 residues long. The assay was immunoSEQ multiplex PCR, and TCRdb's table has in-frame clones only and misses some. Seen here are some 68,000 clones, around 84% observed once, and the top ten hold roughly 4%. Sequencing was performed on CD4+ T cells from blood. The chain links TRBV5-4 to TRBJ2-7, with no clear D. This TCR was recovered from a human donor in good health. CDR3 in amino acids: CASSLDESYEQYF. In DNA, the CDR3 is TGTGCCAGCAGCTTGGACGAGTCCTACGAGCAGTACTTC.